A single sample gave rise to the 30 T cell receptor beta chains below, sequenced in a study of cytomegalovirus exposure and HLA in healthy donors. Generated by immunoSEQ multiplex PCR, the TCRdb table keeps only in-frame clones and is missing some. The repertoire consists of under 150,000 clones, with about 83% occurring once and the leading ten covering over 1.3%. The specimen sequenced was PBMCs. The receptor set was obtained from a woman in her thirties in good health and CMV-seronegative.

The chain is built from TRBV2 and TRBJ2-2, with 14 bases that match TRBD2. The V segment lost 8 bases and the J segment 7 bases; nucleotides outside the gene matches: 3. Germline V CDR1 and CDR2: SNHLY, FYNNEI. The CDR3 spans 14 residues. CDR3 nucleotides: TGTGCCAGCGGACTAGCGGGGGGAATCGGGGAGCTGTTTTTT. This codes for CASGLAGGIGELFF. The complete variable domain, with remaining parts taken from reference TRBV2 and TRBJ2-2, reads EPEVTQTPSHQVTQMGQEVILRCVPISNHLYFYWYRQILGQKVEFLVSFYNNEISEKSEIFDDQFSVERPDGSNFTLKIRSTKLEDSAMYFCASGLAGGIGELFFGEGSRLTVL.

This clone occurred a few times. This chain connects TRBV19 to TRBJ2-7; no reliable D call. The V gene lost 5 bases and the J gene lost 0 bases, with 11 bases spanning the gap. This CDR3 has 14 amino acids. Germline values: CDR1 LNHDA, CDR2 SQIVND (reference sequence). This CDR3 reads CASSQVSSSYEQYF. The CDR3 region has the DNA TGTGCCAGTAGTCAGGTTTCGAGCTCCTACGAGCAGTACTTC. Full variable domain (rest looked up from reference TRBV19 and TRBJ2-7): DGGITQSPKYLFRKEGQNVTLSCEQNLNHDAMYWYRQDPGQGLRLIYYSQIVNDFQKGDIAEGYSVSREKKESFPLTVTSAQKNPTAFYLCASSQVSSSYEQYFGPGTRLTVT.

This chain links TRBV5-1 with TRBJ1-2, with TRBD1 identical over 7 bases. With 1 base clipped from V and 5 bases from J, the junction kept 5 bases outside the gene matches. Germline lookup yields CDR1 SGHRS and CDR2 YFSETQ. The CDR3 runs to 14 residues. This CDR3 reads CASSLSEGAYGYTF. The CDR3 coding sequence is TGCGCCAGCAGCTTGTCCGAGGGGGCGTATGGCTACACCTTC.

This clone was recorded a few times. The CDR3 is CASSMTGEGTEAFF. The CDR3 DNA reads TGTGCCAGCAGCATGACAGGGGAAGGGACTGAAGCTTTCTTT. The V and J genes are TRBV7-3 and TRBJ1-1, with TRBD1 matching over 8 bases. Trimming at V came to 5 bases and at J to 5 bases, leaving 7 bases not matched to a gene. This CDR3 spans 14 amino acids. Germline CDR1 and CDR2: SGHTA and FQGTGA.

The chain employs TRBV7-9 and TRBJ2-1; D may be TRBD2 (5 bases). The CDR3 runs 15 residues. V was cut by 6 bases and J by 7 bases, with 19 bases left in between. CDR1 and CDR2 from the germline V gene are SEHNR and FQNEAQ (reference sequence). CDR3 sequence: CASSLPEVTGNEQFF. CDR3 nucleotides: TGTGCCAGCAGTCTCCCGGAGGTAACCGGGAATGAGCAGTTCTTC.

Here the CDR3 reads CASSLGQGATEAFF. Written as DNA, the CDR3 is TGTGCCAGCAGCTTAGGACAGGGGGCAACTGAAGCTTTCTTT. The chain recombines TRBV7-3 with TRBJ1-1, with 11 bases fitting TRBD1. CDR1 is SGHTA and CDR2 is FQGTGA in the germline V gene. V shed 2 bases, J shed 5 bases, and the junction held 1 base outside the gene matches. The CDR3 is 14 amino acids.

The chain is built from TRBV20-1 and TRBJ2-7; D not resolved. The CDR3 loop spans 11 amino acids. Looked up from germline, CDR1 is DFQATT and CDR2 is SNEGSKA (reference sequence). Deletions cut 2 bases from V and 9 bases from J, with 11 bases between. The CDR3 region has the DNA TGCAGTGCTAGACAGCCGGGTAGGCAGTACTTC. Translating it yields CSARQPGRQYF.

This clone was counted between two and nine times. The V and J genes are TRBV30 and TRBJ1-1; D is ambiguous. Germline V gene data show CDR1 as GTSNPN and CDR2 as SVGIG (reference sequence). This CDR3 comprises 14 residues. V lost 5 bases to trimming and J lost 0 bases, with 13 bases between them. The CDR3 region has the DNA TGTGCCTGGCAACAGACATTCATGAACACTGAAGCTTTCTTT. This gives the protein CAWQQTFMNTEAFF. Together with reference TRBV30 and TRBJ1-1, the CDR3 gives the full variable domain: SQTIHQWPATLVQPVGSPLSLECTVEGTSNPNLYWYRQAAGRGLQLLFYSVGIGQISSEVPQNLSASRPQDRQFILSSKKLLLSDSGFYLCAWQQTFMNTEAFFGQGTRLTVV.

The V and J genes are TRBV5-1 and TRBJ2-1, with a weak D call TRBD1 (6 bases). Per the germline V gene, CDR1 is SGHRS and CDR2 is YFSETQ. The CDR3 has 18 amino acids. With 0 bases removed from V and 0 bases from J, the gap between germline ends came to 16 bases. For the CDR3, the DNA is TGCGCCAGCAGCTTGGATAATAGACAGGCCAGCTCCTACAATGAGCAGTTCTTC. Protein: CASSLDNRQASSYNEQFF.

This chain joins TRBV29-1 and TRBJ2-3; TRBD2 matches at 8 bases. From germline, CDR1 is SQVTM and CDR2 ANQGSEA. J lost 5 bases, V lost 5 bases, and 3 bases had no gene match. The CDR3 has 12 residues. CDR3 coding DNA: TGCAGCGTTCGGGGGGGCCAAGATACGCAGTATTTT. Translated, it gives CSVRGGQDTQYF.

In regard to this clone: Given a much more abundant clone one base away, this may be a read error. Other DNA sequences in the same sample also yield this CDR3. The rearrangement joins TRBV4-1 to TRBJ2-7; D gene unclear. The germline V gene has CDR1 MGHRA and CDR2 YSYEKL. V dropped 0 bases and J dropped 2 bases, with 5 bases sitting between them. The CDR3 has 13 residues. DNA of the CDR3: TGCGCCAGCAGCCAAGATCAGACCTACGAGCAGTACTTC. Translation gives CASSQDQTYEQYF.

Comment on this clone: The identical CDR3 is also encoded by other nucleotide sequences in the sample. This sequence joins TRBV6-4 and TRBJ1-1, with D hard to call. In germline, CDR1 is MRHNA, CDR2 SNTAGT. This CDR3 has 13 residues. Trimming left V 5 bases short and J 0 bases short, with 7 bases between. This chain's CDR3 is CASSLQVNTEAFF. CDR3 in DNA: TGTGCCAGCAGTCTGCAGGTGAACACTGAAGCTTTCTTT.

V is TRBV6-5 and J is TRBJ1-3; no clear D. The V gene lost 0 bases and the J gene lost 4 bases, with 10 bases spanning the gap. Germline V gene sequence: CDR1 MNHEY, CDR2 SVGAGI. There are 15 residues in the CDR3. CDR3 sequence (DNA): TGTGCCAGCAGTTACTCGAGCCGGGTGGGAAACACCATATATTTT. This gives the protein CASSYSSRVGNTIYF.

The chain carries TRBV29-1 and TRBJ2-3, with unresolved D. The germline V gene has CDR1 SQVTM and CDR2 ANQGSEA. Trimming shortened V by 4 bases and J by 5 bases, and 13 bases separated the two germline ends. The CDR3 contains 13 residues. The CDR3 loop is CSVGLTSVDTQYF. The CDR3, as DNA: TGCAGCGTTGGTTTAACCTCGGTAGATACGCAGTATTTT.

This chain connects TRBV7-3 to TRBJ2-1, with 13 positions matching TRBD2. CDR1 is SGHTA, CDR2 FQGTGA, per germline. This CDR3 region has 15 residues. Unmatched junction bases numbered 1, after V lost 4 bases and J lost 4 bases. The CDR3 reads CASSSTSGGYNEQFF. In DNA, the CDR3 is TGTGCCAGCAGCTCGACTAGCGGGGGGTACAATGAGCAGTTCTTC.

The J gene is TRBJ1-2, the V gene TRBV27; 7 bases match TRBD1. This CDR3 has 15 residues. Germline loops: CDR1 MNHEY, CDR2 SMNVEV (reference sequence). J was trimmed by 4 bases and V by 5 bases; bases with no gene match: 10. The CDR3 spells CASSPFLRDSYGYTF. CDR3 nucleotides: TGTGCCAGCAGTCCATTCCTCCGGGACAGCTATGGCTACACCTTC.

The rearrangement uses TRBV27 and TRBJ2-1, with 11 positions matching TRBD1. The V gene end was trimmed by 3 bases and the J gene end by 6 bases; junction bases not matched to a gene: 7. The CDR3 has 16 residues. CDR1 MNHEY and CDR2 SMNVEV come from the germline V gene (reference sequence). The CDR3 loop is CASSFYWDRGGNEQFF. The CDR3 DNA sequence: TGTGCCAGCAGTTTTTATTGGGACAGGGGGGGCAATGAGCAGTTCTTC.

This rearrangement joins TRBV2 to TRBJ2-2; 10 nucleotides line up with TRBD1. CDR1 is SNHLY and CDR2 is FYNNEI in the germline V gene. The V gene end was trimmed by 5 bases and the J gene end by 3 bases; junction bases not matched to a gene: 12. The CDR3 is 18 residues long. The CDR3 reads CASSQGTGVRLDTGELFF. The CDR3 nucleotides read TGTGCCAGCAGTCAAGGGACAGGGGTTCGGTTGGACACCGGGGAGCTGTTTTTT.

The CDR3 bases are TGTGCCAGCAGACCCCTAGGTCAGCCCCAGCATTTT. Translating it yields CASRPLGQPQHF. The gene calls are TRBV2 and TRBJ1-5, with D unclear. Looked up from germline, CDR1 is SNHLY and CDR2 is FYNNEI. V was shortened by 6 bases and J by 6 bases, with 9 bases between the two germline ends. This CDR3 is built from 12 residues.

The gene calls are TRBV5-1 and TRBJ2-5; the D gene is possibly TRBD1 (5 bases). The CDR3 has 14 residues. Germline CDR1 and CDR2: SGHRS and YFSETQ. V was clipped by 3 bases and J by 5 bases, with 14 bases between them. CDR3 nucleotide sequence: TGCGCCAGCAGCTCTGGGGCGACGGCGGAGACCCAGTACTTC. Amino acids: CASSSGATAETQYF.

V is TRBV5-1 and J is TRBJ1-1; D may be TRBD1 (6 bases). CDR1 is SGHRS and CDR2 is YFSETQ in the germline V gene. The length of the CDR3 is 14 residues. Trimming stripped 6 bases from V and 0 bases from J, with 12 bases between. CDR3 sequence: CASTEDSLNTEAFF. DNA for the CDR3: TGCGCCAGCACCGAGGACAGTCTGAACACTGAAGCTTTCTTT.

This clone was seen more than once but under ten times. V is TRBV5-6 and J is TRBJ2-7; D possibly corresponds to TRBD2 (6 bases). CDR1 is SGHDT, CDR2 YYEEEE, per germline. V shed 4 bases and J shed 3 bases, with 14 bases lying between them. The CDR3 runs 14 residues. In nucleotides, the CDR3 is TGTGCCAGCAGCCAGGAGGGTTTTGTCTACGAGCAGTACTTC. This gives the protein CASSQEGFVYEQYF.

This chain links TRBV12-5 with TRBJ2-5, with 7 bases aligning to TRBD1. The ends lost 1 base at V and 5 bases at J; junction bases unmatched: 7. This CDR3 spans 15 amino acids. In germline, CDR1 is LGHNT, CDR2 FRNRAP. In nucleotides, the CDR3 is TGTGCTAGTGGTTTGGAGGGGGCGAACTCGGAGACCCAGTACTTC. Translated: CASGLEGANSETQYF.

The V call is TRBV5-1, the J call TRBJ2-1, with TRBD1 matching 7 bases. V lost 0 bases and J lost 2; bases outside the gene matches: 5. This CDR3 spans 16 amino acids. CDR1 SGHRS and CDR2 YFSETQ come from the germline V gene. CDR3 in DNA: TGCGCCAGCAGCTTGGGGGGGCAGGGGGCCTACAATGAGCAGTTCTTC. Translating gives CASSLGGQGAYNEQFF.

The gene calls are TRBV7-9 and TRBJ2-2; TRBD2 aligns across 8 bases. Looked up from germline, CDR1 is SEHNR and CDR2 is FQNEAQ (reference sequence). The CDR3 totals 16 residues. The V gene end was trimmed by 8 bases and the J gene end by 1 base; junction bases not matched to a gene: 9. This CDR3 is CASGRPGGWNTGELFF. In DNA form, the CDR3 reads TGTGCCAGCGGTCGTCCGGGAGGGTGGAACACCGGGGAGCTGTTTTTT.

CDR3 sequence: CASNRDGNQPQHF. The CDR3 region has the DNA TGTGCCAGCAACAGGGACGGCAATCAGCCCCAGCATTTT. The chain is built from TRBV9 and TRBJ1-5; the D gene is possibly TRBD1 (6 bases). Between the trimmed V and J ends, which lost 6 bases and 2 bases, there was a span of 9 bases. Germline loops: CDR1 SGDLS, CDR2 YYNGEE. The CDR3 length is 13 residues. The full variable domain, in which reference TRBV9 and TRBJ1-5 provide the parts outside the CDR3, is DSGVTQTPKHLITATGQRVTLRCSPRSGDLSVYWYQQSLDQGLQFLIQYYNGEERAKGNILERFSAQQFPDLHSELNLSSLELGDSALYFCASNRDGNQPQHFGDGTRLSIL.

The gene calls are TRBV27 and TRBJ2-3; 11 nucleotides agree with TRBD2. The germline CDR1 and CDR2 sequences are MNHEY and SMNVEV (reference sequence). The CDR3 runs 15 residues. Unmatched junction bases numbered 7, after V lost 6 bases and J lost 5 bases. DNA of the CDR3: TGTGCCAGCAGCTTAGCGGGGGGGCCGAGAGATACGCAGTATTTT. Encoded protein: CASSLAGGPRDTQYF.

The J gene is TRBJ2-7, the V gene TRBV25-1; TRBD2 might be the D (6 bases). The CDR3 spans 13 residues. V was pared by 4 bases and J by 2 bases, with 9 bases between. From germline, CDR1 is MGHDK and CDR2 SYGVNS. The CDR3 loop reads CASSAGVTYEQYF. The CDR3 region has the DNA TGTGCCAGCAGTGCGGGGGTGACCTACGAGCAGTACTTC.

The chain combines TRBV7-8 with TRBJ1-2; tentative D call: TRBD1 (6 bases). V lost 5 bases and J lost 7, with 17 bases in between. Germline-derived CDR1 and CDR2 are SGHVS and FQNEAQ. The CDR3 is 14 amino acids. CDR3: CASSRHRDPGGYTF. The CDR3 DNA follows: TGTGCCAGCAGCCGACACAGGGATCCGGGTGGCTACACCTTC.

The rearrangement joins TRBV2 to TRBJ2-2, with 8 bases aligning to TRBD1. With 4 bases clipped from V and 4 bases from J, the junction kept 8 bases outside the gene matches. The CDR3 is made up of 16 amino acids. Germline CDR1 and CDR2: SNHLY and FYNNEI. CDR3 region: CASSAGTGGLTGELFF. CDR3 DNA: TGTGCCAGCAGTGCCGGGACAGGAGGACTCACCGGGGAGCTGTTTTTT.